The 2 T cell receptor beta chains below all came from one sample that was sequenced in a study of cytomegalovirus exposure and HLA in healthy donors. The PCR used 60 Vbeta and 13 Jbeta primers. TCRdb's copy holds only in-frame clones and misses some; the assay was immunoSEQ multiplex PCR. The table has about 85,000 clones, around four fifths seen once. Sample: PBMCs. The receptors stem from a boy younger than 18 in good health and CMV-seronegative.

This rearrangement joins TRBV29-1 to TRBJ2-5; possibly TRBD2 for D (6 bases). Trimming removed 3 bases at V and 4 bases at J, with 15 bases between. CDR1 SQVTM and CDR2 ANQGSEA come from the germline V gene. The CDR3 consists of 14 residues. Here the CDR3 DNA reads TGCAGCGTTGAGGTTCGGGGGAAGGGAGAGACCCAGTACTTC. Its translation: CSVEVRGKGETQYF.

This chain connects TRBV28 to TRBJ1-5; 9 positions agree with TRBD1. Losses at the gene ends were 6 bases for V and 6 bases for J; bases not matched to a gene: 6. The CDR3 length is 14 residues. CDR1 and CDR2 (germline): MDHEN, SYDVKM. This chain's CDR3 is CASRPTGGRQPQHF. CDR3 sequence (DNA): TGTGCCAGCAGACCTACAGGGGGCCGTCAGCCCCAGCATTTT.